This TCR beta chain originates from a study of blood T cells in healthy people across ages. Germline V gene data show CDR1 as WSHSY and CDR2 as SAAADI. The CDR3 runs to 13 residues. V lost 7 bases, J lost 10 bases, and 17 bases lay in between. This clonotype came up many times. Its matching antigen is unknown. Then a second PCR, running about 7 to 11 cycles, was carried out with a sample-barcoded 5' primer and a J-beta primer mix. A 12-random-nucleotide template-switch adaptor tagged each cDNA molecule. A single record per CDR3 protein comes from TCRdb applying MiXCR to the 5' RACE reads. The table shows around 870,000 distinct CDR3 sequences, with 29% occurring only once. Study results and limitations: Since the PBMCs were unsorted, naive and antigen-experienced cells could not be conclusively compared. Donors of long life had a larger count of naive CD4+ cells and greater diversity than aged donors.

The rearrangement links TRBV10-2 to TRBJ2-1, with a tentative D call TRBD2 (5 bases). The clonotype was recovered from a woman of 80 years or more in good health. Sequenced material: blood. The CDR3: CASTGDWAGEQFF. CDR3 nucleotides: TGCGCCAGCACCGGGGATTGGGCAGGAGAGCAGTTCTTC.